Shown below are 7 T cell receptor beta chains from a single sample sequenced in a study of blood T cell repertoires in COVID-19. The table came from immunoSEQ multiplex PCR; TCRdb's copy has only in-frame clones and leaves some out. There are some 180,000 clones in the sample; about 88% occur only once, and roughly 25% lies in the top ten. The sequenced sample was PBMCs or T cells enriched from blood (not recorded which). The receptors derive from a middle-aged woman in a cohort exposed to, infected with or recovered from COVID-19 (not recorded which).

CDR3 sequence (DNA): TGTGCTAGTGGTTTGAACGACAGGGAGAGGCCACCCCTCCACTTT. Its translation is CASGLNDRERPPLHF. The rearrangement joins TRBV12-5 to TRBJ1-6; 7 bases line up with TRBD1. CDR3 size: 15 residues. In germline, CDR1 is LGHNT, CDR2 FRNRAP. V was pared by 2 bases and J by 11 bases, with 9 bases of the junction left unmatched.

This clone appeared once. The chain employs TRBV28 and TRBJ2-7, with 11 bases identical to TRBD2. The J segment lost 2 bases and the V segment lost 5 bases, leaving 5 bases of the junction unmatched. This CDR3 region has 15 residues. The germline gives CDR1 MDHEN, CDR2 SYDVKM. CDR3 DNA: TGTGCCAGCAGTCTCGTAGCGGGGGGGCCCTACGAGCAGTACTTC. It yields the protein CASSLVAGGPYEQYF.

The rearrangement links TRBV14 to TRBJ2-1, with TRBD2 as a possible D gene (6 bases). Trimming cost V 3 bases and J 8 bases, with 17 bases left between them. The CDR3 contains 15 residues. The germline CDR1 and CDR2 sequences are SGHDN and FVKESK. CDR3 DNA sequence: TGTGCCAGCAGCCACTACCCGGGAGCAGTGGATGAGCAGTTCTTC. Its translation is CASSHYPGAVDEQFF.

This clone was detected a few times. This chain links TRBV9 with TRBJ1-1; the D gene is possibly TRBD1 (5 bases). Trimming shortened V by 4 bases and J by 1 base, and 17 bases separated the two germline ends. Germline-derived CDR1 and CDR2 are SGDLS and YYNGEE. The CDR3 contains 16 residues. The CDR3: CASSPHLGGGNTEAFF. CDR3 bases: TGTGCCAGCAGCCCCCACCTGGGGGGTGGGAACACTGAAGCTTTCTTT.

The genes are TRBV18 and TRBJ2-2; D is perhaps TRBD2 (5 bases). CDR3 length equals 15 residues. CDR1 and CDR2 (germline): KGHSH, LQKENI. V gave up 8 bases and J gave up 4 bases, with 17 bases separating them. The CDR3 loop is CASTTDGVTTGELFF. In DNA, the CDR3 is TGTGCCAGCACAACAGACGGGGTTACCACCGGGGAGCTGTTTTTT.

This chain uses TRBV11-2 with TRBJ2-7; TRBD1 might be the D (5 bases). CDR1 and CDR2 (germline): SGHAT, FQNNGV. CDR3 length: 14 residues. V was clipped by 6 bases and J by 5 bases, with 17 bases between them. In DNA form, the CDR3 reads TGTGCCAGCAGATCAGGGCGCCCAAGAGACGAGCAGTACTTC. Protein sequence: CASRSGRPRDEQYF.

This clone was seen a few times. In the same sample, other DNA sequences code for this CDR3. The chain is built from TRBV12-3 or TRBV12-4 and TRBJ2-2, with D hard to call. V was cut by 3 bases and J by 5 bases, with 4 bases left in between. This CDR3 comprises 12 residues. The CDR3 bases are TGTGCCAGCAGTTTCCCGACCGGGGAGCTGTTTTTT. It specifies CASSFPTGELFF.